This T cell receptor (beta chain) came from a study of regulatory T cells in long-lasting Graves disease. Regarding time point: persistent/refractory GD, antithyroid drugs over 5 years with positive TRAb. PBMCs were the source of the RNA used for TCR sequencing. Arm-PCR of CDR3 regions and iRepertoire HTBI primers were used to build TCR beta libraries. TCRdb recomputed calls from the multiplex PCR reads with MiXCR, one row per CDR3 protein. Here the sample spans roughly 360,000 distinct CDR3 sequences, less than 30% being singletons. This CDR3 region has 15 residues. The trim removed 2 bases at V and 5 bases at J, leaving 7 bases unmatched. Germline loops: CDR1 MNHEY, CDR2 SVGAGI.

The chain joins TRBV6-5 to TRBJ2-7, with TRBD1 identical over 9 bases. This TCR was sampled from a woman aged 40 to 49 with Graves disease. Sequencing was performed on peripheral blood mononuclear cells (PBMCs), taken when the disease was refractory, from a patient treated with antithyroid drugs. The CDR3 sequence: CASSYGTGPPNEQYF. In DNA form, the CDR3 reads TGTGCCAGCAGTTACGGGACAGGGCCCCCTAACGAGCAGTACTTC.